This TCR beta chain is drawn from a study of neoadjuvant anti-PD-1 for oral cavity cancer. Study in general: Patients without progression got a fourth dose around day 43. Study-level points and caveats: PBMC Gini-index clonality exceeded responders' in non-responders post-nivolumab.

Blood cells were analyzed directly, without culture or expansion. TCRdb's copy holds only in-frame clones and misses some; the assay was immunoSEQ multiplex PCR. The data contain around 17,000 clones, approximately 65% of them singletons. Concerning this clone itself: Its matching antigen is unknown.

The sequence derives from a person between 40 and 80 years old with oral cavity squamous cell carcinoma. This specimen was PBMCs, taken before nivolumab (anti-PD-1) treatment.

DNA for the CDR3: TGTGCCAGTAGTATATCTCCCAGGGCCAGCTATGGCTACACCTTC. This sequence encodes CASSISPRASYGYTF. This chain connects TRBV19 to TRBJ1-2; D perhaps matches TRBD1 (5 bases). From germline, CDR1 is LNHDA and CDR2 SQIVND (reference sequence). V was clipped by 2 bases and J by 4 bases, with 14 bases between them. The CDR3 loop spans 15 amino acids.